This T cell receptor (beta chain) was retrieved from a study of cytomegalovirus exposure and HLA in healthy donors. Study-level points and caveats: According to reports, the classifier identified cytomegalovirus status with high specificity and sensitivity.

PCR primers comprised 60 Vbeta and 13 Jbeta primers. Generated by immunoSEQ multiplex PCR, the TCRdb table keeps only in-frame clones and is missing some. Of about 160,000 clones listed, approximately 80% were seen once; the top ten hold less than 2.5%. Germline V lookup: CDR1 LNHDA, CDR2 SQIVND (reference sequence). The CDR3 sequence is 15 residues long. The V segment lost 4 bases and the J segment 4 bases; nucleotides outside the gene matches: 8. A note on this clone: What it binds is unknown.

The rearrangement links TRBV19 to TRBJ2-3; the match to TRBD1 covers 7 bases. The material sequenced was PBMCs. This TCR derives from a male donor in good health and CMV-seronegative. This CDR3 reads CASSKGGSGADTQYF. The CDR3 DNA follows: TGTGCCAGTAGTAAAGGGGGCAGTGGCGCAGATACGCAGTATTTT.